The entry below gives a single TCR beta chain sequence along with its context. The CDR3 loop spans 16 amino acids. V shed 1 base, J shed 8 bases, and the junction held 8 bases outside the gene matches. The germline V gene has CDR1 SGHRS and CDR2 YFSETQ. The data were taken from a study of blood T cells in healthy people across ages. Then a second PCR, running roughly 7 to 11 cycles, was carried out with a sample-barcoded 5' primer and a J-beta primer mix. MiXCR, run by TCRdb on the 5' RACE reads, gives a single entry per CDR3 protein. This table has 1.5 million to 2 million distinct CDR3 sequences, around 36% appearing once.

The chain couples TRBV5-1 to TRBJ2-1; 11 bases map to TRBD2. Sample: blood. This clonotype was obtained from a woman aged 25-40 years in good health. The CDR3 sequence is CASSLLLAGGYDEQFF. CDR3 nucleotides: TGCGCCAGCAGCTTGCTTCTAGCGGGAGGATACGATGAGCAGTTCTTC.